The 11 T cell receptor beta chains presented below share a single source sample, sequenced in a study of cytomegalovirus exposure and HLA in healthy donors. Use of 60 Vbeta and 13 Jbeta primers characterized the PCR. Produced via immunoSEQ multiplex PCR; TCRdb's table is partial and in-frame only. The sample is made up of about 200,000 clones, and the top ten hold approximately 0.74% of it. Input material: PBMCs. Receptor source: a boy aged 5-17 years in good health and CMV-seronegative.

The chain joins TRBV11-3 to TRBJ2-5; TRBD1 might be the D (5 bases). Trimming cost V 9 bases and J 4 bases, with 21 bases left between them. This CDR3 has 15 residues. Germline V gives CDR1 SGHNT, CDR2 YENEEA. As DNA, the CDR3 is TGTGCCAGGAAGGGCGCGCAGGGTCAAATAGAGACCCAGTACTTC. It encodes CARKGAQGQIETQYF.

V gene TRBV9 combines with J gene TRBJ1-1, with unresolved D. Trimming stripped 0 bases from V and 3 bases from J, with 9 bases between. CDR3 length: 14 residues. Per germline, CDR1 SGDLS and CDR2 YYNGEE. The DNA for the CDR3 is TGTGCCAGCAGCGTAGGGGAGGTATACACTGAAGCTTTCTTT. It yields the protein CASSVGEVYTEAFF.

This chain uses TRBV27 with TRBJ1-1; D may be TRBD1 (5 bases). CDR3 length: 15 amino acids. V gave up 5 bases and J gave up 2 bases, with 15 bases separating them. Germline CDR1 MNHEY, CDR2 SMNVEV (reference sequence). Written as DNA, the CDR3 is TGTGCCAGCAGTAATCCAGGGCTAGGTAACACTGAAGCTTTCTTT. This translates into CASSNPGLGNTEAFF.

The V gene is TRBV7-2, the J gene TRBJ2-7, with 8 bases that match TRBD2. The V gene's germline CDR1 is SGHTA and CDR2 FQGNSA. V lost 5 bases and J lost 3; bases outside the gene matches: 9. This CDR3 contains 15 residues. CDR3 DNA sequence: TGTGCCAGCAGCATCCGGACTAGCCCGAACTACGAGCAGTACTTC. It codes for CASSIRTSPNYEQYF.

V usage is TRBV5-4 and J usage is TRBJ2-1; 10 bases map to TRBD2. The V and J ends lost 1 base and 4 bases, in that order; junction bases with no gene match: 2. The CDR3 is 15 residues long. Germline V gives CDR1 SGHNT, CDR2 YYREEE (reference sequence). CDR3 in amino acids: CASSLTSGEYNEQFF. DNA of the CDR3: TGTGCCAGCAGCTTGACTAGCGGGGAATACAATGAGCAGTTCTTC.

For this clone: The junction departs from germline at one end; a sequencing error may be responsible. The chain couples TRBV7-7 to TRBJ2-1; 11 positions match TRBD2. Germline CDR1 reads SSHAT; CDR2 reads FNYEAQ (reference sequence). The CDR3 contains 18 residues. CDR3 residues: CASSSTPLSGGAGDEQFF. DNA of the CDR3: TGTGCTAGCAGCTCGACGCCCCTTAGCGGGGGGGCGGGCGATGAGCAGTTCTTC.

V usage is TRBV15 and J usage is TRBJ1-6; D unresolved. V dropped 0 bases and J dropped 10 bases, with 16 bases sitting between them. The germline V gene has CDR1 LNHNV and CDR2 YYDKDF (reference sequence). The CDR3 is 16 amino acids. CDR3 in amino acids: CATSRDASRIRSPLHF. CDR3 DNA sequence: TGTGCCACCAGCAGAGATGCCTCGAGGATACGGTCACCCCTCCACTTT. The full variable domain, its missing parts supplied by reference TRBV15 and TRBJ1-6, is DAMVIQNPRYQVTQFGKPVTLSCSQTLNHNVMYWYQQKSSQAPKLLFHYYDKDFNNEADTPDNFQSRRPNTSFCFLDIRSPGLGDTAMYLCATSRDASRIRSPLHFGNGTRLTVT.

The rearrangement links TRBV6-5 to TRBJ2-5; maybe TRBD1 (6 bases). Germline V gene data show CDR1 as MNHEY and CDR2 as SVGAGI. Trimming pared 0 bases from V and 3 bases from J, leaving 8 bases between. The CDR3 sequence is 14 residues long. This CDR3 is CASSYSGAKETQYF. In nucleotides, the CDR3 is TGTGCCAGCAGTTACTCGGGGGCTAAAGAGACCCAGTACTTC.

About this clone: At one end the junction does not follow the germline gene, possibly because of a read error. The J gene is TRBJ2-7, the V gene TRBV2; tentative D call: TRBD2 (7 bases). The CDR3 runs 13 residues. Germline V gives CDR1 SNHLY, CDR2 FYNNEI. The DNA for the CDR3 is TGTGCCAGCACTGAAGGGGGGGTCTACGAGCAGTACTTC. Protein product: CASTEGGVYEQYF.

This chain uses TRBV4-2 with TRBJ1-4, with a tentative D call TRBD1 (5 bases). Germline loops: CDR1 LGHNA, CDR2 YNFKEQ. Between the trimmed V and J ends, which lost 1 base and 4 bases, there was a span of 13 bases. The CDR3 contains 16 residues. The CDR3 loop reads CASSQGQQTYNEKLFF. DNA for the CDR3: TGTGCCAGCAGCCAAGGACAGCAAACTTATAATGAAAAACTGTTTTTT.

The chain couples TRBV13 to TRBJ2-7, with TRBD1 matching over 7 bases. V trimming: 4 bases; J trimming: 0 bases; junction bases outside the gene matches: 6. The CDR3 length is 15 residues. Looked up from germline, CDR1 is PRHDT and CDR2 is FYEKMQ (reference sequence). The CDR3 loop reads CASSSQTGISYEQYF. DNA of the CDR3: TGTGCCAGCAGCTCCCAGACAGGGATCTCCTACGAGCAGTACTTC.